This T cell receptor (beta chain) was retrieved from a study of blood T cell repertoires in COVID-19. Whole-study context: Whether acute or convalescent, the COVID-19 samples came from the United States, Italy and Spain. From T cells, B-cell-depleted T cells, or PBMCs came the material, which was cDNA or gDNA.

Authors' data handling: It was from reference gene primer amplification that nucleated cell counts were estimated. Libraries were prepared by immunoSEQ multiplex PCR; TCRdb keeps only in-frame clonotypes and omits some of them. That table supplies the V and J calls and clone size; D and trimming were determined from the DNA. The sample has fewer than 200,000 clones, about 83% seen once; the top ten hold roughly 2%. This CDR3 comprises 15 residues. Trimming took off 3 bases at V and 0 bases at J, with 9 bases between the two ends. Germline V gene data show CDR1 as MNHNS and CDR2 as SASEGT. The source is a woman over 75 with acute or convalescent COVID-19. The chain links TRBV6-1 to TRBJ2-1, with D uncertain. Sequencing was performed on peripheral blood. The CDR3 reads CASSDQQFSYNEQFF. The CDR3 DNA follows: TGTGCCAGCAGTGATCAACAGTTCTCCTACAATGAGCAGTTCTTC.